Included here is one T cell receptor beta chain sequence, with context. Its antigen is undetermined. From germline, CDR1 is SGDLS and CDR2 YYNGEE. V shed 8 bases and J shed 5 bases, with 20 bases lying between them. CDR3 length equals 15 residues. This record belongs to a study of beta chain features in type 1 diabetes. Since all of the isolated RNA was reverse transcribed, expressed TCRB transcripts were what got sequenced. The method was immunoSEQ multiplex PCR; TCRdb's version includes in-frame clones alone and lacks a portion of them. The sample has some 270,000 clones; roughly 13% are singletons. Notes on the study in general: Among patients with Type 1 diabetes, TCRB CDR3s were moderately but significantly shorter in every one of the four CD4+ subsets.

This TCR was sampled from a woman in her forties in good health. Sequencing was done on a sample of naive CD4+ T cells from blood. The chain recombines TRBV9 with TRBJ1-5; D perhaps matches TRBD1 (6 bases). CDR3 coding DNA: TGTGCCAGGGGTAAGGGGGTGACGGGGCATCAGCCCCAGCATTTT. This gives the protein CARGKGVTGHQPQHF.